What follows are 6 T cell receptor beta chains derived from one specimen sequenced in a study of blood T cell repertoires in COVID-19. The table came from immunoSEQ multiplex PCR; TCRdb's copy has only in-frame clones and leaves some out. Altogether some 150,000 clones are present, around 84% being singletons, with the ten largest covering roughly 7.2%. Sequencing used peripheral blood. Receptors originate from a woman between 45 and 65 years old in a cohort sampled during active or convalescent COVID-19.

The chain links TRBV4-2 to TRBJ2-6, with D perhaps TRBD1 (6 bases). The CDR3 consists of 18 residues. CDR1 and CDR2 (germline): LGHNA, YNFKEQ. V shed 0 bases and J shed 4 bases, with 16 bases lying between them. The CDR3 DNA is TGTGCCAGCAGCCAAGAAGGGGGTCTCCGGACGGGGGCCAACGTCCTGACTTTC. Its protein is CASSQEGGLRTGANVLTF.

This rearrangement joins TRBV27 to TRBJ1-1; D is perhaps TRBD1 (5 bases). This CDR3 has 16 amino acids. Between the trimmed V and J ends, which lost 6 bases and 5 bases, there was a span of 22 bases. Germline CDR1 reads MNHEY; CDR2 reads SMNVEV (reference sequence). CDR3 in amino acids: CASRLWTAGGVTEAFF. The CDR3 DNA reads as TGTGCCAGCAGGCTCTGGACCGCCGGGGGGGTGACTGAAGCTTTCTTT.

Turning to this clone: A read error may produce the germline difference seen at one junction end. The V and J genes are TRBV7-7 and TRBJ2-7; 7 bases line up with TRBD1. Germline CDR1 reads SSHAT; CDR2 reads FNYEAQ (reference sequence). The CDR3 extends over 13 amino acids. The CDR3 loop is CASSHAGGYEQYF. CDR3 in DNA: TGTGCTAGCAGCCACGCAGGGGGCTACGAGCAGTACTTC.

V gene TRBV12-5 combines with J gene TRBJ2-2; TRBD1 agrees at 7 bases. The CDR3 extends over 15 amino acids. V gave up 2 bases and J gave up 7 bases; unmatched junction bases: 7. Germline loops: CDR1 LGHNT, CDR2 FRNRAP. The DNA for the CDR3 is TGTGCTAGTGGTTTGTTCGGGACAGCTGGCGGGGAGCTGTTTTTT. This sequence encodes CASGLFGTAGGELFF. The full variable domain, rest sourced from reference TRBV12-5 and TRBJ2-2, is DARVTQTPRHKVTEMGQEVTMRCQPILGHNTVFWYRQTMMQGLELLAYFRNRAPLDDSGMPKDRFSAEMPDATLATLKIQPSEPRDSAVYFCASGLFGTAGGELFFGEGSRLTVL.

For the CDR3, the DNA is TGCAGCGACGGCGGACAGGGACGAACTGAAGCTTTCTTT. Protein product: CSDGGQGRTEAFF. The chain uses TRBV29-1 and TRBJ1-1, with 8 bases matching TRBD1. This CDR3 spans 13 amino acids. The germline V gene has CDR1 SQVTM and CDR2 ANQGSEA. The V segment lost 7 bases and the J segment 5 bases; nucleotides outside the gene matches: 9.

The chain carries TRBV15 and TRBJ2-7; tentative D call: TRBD1 (5 bases). The CDR3 sequence is 14 residues long. The V and J ends lost 0 bases and 6 bases respectively, with 12 bases between them. Germline V gives CDR1 LNHNV, CDR2 YYDKDF (reference sequence). CDR3 nucleotides: TGTGCCACCAGCAGAGATAGATTAGGGGCCGAGCAGTACTTC. The encoded protein is CATSRDRLGAEQYF. Looking up the rest from reference TRBV15 and TRBJ2-7 gives the full variable domain: DAMVIQNPRYQVTQFGKPVTLSCSQTLNHNVMYWYQQKSSQAPKLLFHYYDKDFNNEADTPDNFQSRRPNTSFCFLDIRSPGLGDTAMYLCATSRDRLGAEQYFGPGTRLTVT.